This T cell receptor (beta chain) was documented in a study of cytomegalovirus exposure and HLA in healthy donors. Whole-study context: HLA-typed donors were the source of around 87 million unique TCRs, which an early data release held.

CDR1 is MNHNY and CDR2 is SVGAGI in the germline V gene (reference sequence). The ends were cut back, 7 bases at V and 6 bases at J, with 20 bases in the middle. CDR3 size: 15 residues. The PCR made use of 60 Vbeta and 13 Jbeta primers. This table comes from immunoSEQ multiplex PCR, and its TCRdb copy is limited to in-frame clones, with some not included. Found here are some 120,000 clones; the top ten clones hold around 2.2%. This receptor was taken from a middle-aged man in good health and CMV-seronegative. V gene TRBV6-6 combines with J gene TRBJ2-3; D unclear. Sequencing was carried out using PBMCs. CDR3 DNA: TGTGCCAGCATAAAGCCTTCGTTCCCCACCGATACGCAGTATTTT. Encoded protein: CASIKPSFPTDTQYF.